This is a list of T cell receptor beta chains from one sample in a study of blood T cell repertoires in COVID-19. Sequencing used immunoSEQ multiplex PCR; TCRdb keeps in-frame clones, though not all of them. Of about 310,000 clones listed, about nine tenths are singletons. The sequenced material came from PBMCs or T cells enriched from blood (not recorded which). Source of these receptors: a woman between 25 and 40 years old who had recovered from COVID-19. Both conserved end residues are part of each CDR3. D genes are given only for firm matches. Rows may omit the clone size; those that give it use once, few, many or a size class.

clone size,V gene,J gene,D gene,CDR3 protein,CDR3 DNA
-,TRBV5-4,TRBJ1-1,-,CASSRGSTEAFF,TGTGCCAGCAGTAGAGGGTCCACTGAAGCTTTCTTT
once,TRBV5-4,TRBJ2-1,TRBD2,CASSLAGGGSYNEQFF,TGTGCCAGCAGCTTGGCCGGGGGGGGGTCCTACAATGAGCAGTTCTTC
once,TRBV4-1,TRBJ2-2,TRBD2,CASSQDGSGTMPRKNTGELFF,TGCGCCAGCAGCCAAGATGGTAGCGGGACCATGCCACGAAAGAACACCGGGGAGCTGTTTTTT
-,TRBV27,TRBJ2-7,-,CASSTQGRIHEQYF,TGTGCCAGCAGTACTCAGGGTCGGATACACGAGCAGTACTTC
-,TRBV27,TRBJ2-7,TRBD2,CASTLPGLAGVVRTYEQYF,TGTGCCAGCACTCTGCCGGGACTAGCGGGAGTAGTTAGGACCTACGAGCAGTACTTC
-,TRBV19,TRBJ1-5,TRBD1,CASSYRGSNQPQHF,TGTGCCAGTAGTTACAGGGGGAGCAATCAGCCCCAGCATTTT
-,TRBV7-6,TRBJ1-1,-,CASSQQGLNTEAFF,TGTGCCAGCAGCCAACAGGGTCTGAACACTGAAGCTTTCTTT
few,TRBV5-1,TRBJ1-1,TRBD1,CASSLVGGQGSAEAFF,TGCGCCAGCAGCTTGGTAGGGGGACAGGGAAGCGCTGAAGCTTTCTTT
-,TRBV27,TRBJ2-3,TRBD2,CASSLSTSISTDTQYF,TGTGCCAGCAGTTTATCGACTAGCATAAGCACAGATACGCAGTATTTT
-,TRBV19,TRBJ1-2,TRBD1,CASSTPPTGILGYTF,TGTGCCAGTAGTACCCCCCCGACAGGGATTCTCGGCTACACCTTC
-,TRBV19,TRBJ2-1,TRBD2,CASGRGRHNEQFF,TGTGCCAGTGGGCGCGGGAGGCACAATGAGCAGTTCTTC
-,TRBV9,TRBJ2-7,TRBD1,CASSVTGTGPDEQYF,TGTGCCAGCAGCGTTACCGGGACAGGACCCGACGAGCAGTACTTC
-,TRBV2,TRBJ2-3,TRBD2,CASRSLTSETTDTQYF,TGTGCCAGCAGATCCTTGACTAGCGAGACCACAGATACGCAGTATTTT
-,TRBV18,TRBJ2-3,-,CASSPLAGATDTQYF,TGTGCCAGCTCACCACTCGCGGGGGCCACAGATACGCAGTATTTT
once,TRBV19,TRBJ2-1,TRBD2,CASSIVAGGLYNEQFF,TGTGCCAGTAGTATCGTAGCGGGAGGACTCTACAATGAGCAGTTCTTC
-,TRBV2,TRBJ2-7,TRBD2,CASSEEAGGTNEQYF,TGTGCCAGCAGCGAGGAAGCGGGAGGAACAAACGAGCAGTACTTC
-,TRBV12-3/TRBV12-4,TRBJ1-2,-,CASSIQTPYGYTF,TGTGCCAGCAGTATACAGACGCCCTATGGCTACACCTTC
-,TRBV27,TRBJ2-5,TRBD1,CASSSPGGQETQYF,TGTGCCAGCAGTTCCCCAGGGGGCCAGGAGACCCAGTACTTC
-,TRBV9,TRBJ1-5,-,CASSVDGTGERFVRQPQHF,TGTGCCAGCAGCGTAGACGGCACGGGGGAAAGATTTGTTCGTCAGCCCCAGCATTTT
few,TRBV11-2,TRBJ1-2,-,CASSLGAGDYGYTF,TGTGCCAGCAGCTTAGGGGCAGGGGACTATGGCTACACCTTC
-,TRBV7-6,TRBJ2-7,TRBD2,CASSLLAGSPNEQYF,TGTGCCAGCAGCCTTCTAGCGGGGTCCCCAAACGAGCAGTACTTC
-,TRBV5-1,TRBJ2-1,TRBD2,CASSLAPSGSSYNEQFF,TGCGCCAGCAGCTTGGCCCCAAGCGGGAGCTCCTACAATGAGCAGTTCTTC
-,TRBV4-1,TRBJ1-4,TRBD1,CASSQGDRDLNEKLFF,TGCGCCAGCAGCCAAGGGGACAGGGATCTTAATGAAAAACTGTTTTTT
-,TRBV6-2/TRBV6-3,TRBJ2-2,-,CASSYGTLAYGELFF,TGTGCCAGCAGTTATGGGACTCTAGCTTACGGGGAGCTGTTTTTT
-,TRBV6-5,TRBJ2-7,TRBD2,CASSYSGKARYEQYF,TGTGCCAGCAGTTATAGCGGGAAAGCGCGTTACGAGCAGTACTTC
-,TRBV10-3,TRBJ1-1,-,CAISGAGPNTEAFF,TGTGCCATCAGTGGGGCGGGACCGAACACTGAAGCTTTCTTT
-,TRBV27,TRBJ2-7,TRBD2,CASSPPGVAGGREQYF,TGTGCCAGCAGTCCCCCGGGGGTAGCGGGAGGTAGAGAGCAGTACTTC
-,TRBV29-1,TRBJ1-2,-,CSVIQGSYGYTF,TGCAGCGTGATACAGGGATCCTATGGCTACACCTTC
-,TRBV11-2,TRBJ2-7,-,CASSFRRQDSYEQYF,TGTGCCAGCAGCTTCCGCAGACAAGACTCCTACGAGCAGTACTTC